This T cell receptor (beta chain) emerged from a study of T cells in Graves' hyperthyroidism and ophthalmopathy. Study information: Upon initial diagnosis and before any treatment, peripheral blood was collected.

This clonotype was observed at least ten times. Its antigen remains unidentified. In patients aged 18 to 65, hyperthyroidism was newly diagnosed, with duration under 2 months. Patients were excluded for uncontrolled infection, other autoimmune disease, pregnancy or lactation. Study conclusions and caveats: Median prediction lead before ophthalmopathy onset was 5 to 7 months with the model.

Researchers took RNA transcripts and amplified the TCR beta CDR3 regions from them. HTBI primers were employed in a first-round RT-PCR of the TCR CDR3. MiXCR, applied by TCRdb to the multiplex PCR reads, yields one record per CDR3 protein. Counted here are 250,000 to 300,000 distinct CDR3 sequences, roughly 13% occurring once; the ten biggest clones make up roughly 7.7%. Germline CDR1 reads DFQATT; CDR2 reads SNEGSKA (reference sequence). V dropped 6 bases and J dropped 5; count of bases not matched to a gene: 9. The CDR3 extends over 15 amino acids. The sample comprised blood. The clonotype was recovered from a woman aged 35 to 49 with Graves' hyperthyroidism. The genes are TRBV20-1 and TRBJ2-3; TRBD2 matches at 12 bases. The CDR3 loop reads CSARRASGRGDTQYF. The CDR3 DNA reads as TGCAGTGCAAGAAGGGCTAGCGGGAGGGGAGATACGCAGTATTTT.